One and the same sample provided the 16 T cell receptor beta chains below, sequenced in a study of OX40 agonist ivuxolimab in advanced cancers. TCRdb's table, derived via immunoSEQ multiplex PCR, lists solely in-frame clones and lacks some. Of roughly 28,000 clones listed, approximately 93% were seen once; the top ten hold roughly a tenth. Sequencing was performed on CD4+ or CD8+ T cells sorted from blood, taken in a trial of the OX40 agonist ivuxolimab. These receptors originate from an adult with an advanced solid tumor such as melanoma, head and neck, liver or kidney cancer.

V and J are TRBV4-1 and TRBJ1-2; 8 bases are shared with TRBD1. The junction had 3 bases not matched to a gene; V was cut back by 1 base and J by 2 bases. Germline V gives CDR1 MGHRA, CDR2 YSYEKL. The CDR3 runs 15 residues. CDR3 loop: CASSQVYRGNYGYTF. The CDR3 DNA reads as TGCGCCAGCAGCCAAGTTTACAGGGGGAACTATGGCTACACCTTC.

The V call is TRBV19, the J call TRBJ2-1; 8 positions agree with TRBD2. CDR3 size: 13 residues. V dropped 8 bases and J dropped 9; count of bases not matched to a gene: 9. CDR1 and CDR2 (germline): LNHDA, SQIVND (reference sequence). The CDR3 loop reads CASGKREGREQFF. As DNA, the CDR3 is TGTGCCAGTGGAAAACGGGAGGGTCGTGAGCAGTTCTTC.

This sequence joins TRBV6-5 and TRBJ2-1; 13 positions agree with TRBD2. The CDR3 extends over 15 amino acids. Trimming cost V 5 bases and J 5 bases; bases outside gene matches: 3. Germline V gene data show CDR1 as MNHEY and CDR2 as SVGAGI. The CDR3 DNA reads TGTGCCAGCAGTGGACTAGCGGGAGAGGACAATGAGCAGTTCTTC. Translating gives CASSGLAGEDNEQFF.

The chain uses TRBV9 and TRBJ2-6; D possibly corresponds to TRBD2 (5 bases). This CDR3 region has 18 residues. In germline, CDR1 is SGDLS, CDR2 YYNGEE. V shed 2 bases and J shed 1 base, with 16 bases lying between them. The CDR3 sequence is CASSVPLKRSSGANVLTF. The CDR3 nucleotides are TGTGCCAGCAGCGTCCCCCTCAAGCGGTCGTCTGGGGCCAACGTCCTGACTTTC.

The rearrangement links TRBV7-9 to TRBJ1-3; D gene unclear. This CDR3 region has 14 residues. The V and J ends lost 7 bases and 4 bases respectively, with 14 bases between them. Germline values: CDR1 SEHNR, CDR2 FQNEAQ (reference sequence). CDR3 nucleotides: TGTGCCAGCACCGTGGACTGGCCCGGAAACACCATATATTTT. Translating it yields CASTVDWPGNTIYF.

The chain carries TRBV30 and TRBJ1-1; D unresolved. Trimming cost V 4 bases and J 11 bases, with 17 bases left between them. CDR1 and CDR2 (germline): GTSNPN, SVGIG (reference sequence). The length of the CDR3 is 12 residues. CDR3 bases: TGTGCCTGGAACCTCGGCCCGACGGAGGCTTTCTTT. Its protein product is CAWNLGPTEAFF.

In DNA, the CDR3 is TGTGCCAGTAGTAAGACAGGGTCGTATGAAAAACTGTTTTTT. Translating it yields CASSKTGSYEKLFF. The chain couples TRBV19 to TRBJ1-4, with 7 bases fitting TRBD1. Trimming took 4 bases from V and 6 from J; bases not matched to a gene: 5. The CDR3 sequence is 14 residues long. CDR1 is LNHDA and CDR2 is SQIVND in the germline V gene (reference sequence).

The genes are TRBV7-9 and TRBJ2-3; D may correspond to TRBD1 or TRBD2 (5 bases each). The CDR3 loop spans 15 amino acids. Trimming cost V 1 base and J 1 base, with 9 bases left between them. Looked up from germline, CDR1 is SEHNR and CDR2 is FQNEAQ (reference sequence). The CDR3 region is CASSLVVGGTDTQYF. CDR3 coding DNA: TGTGCCAGCAGCTTAGTGGTGGGGGGCACAGATACGCAGTATTTT. Full variable domain (remainder filled in from reference TRBV7-9 and TRBJ2-3): DTGVSQNPRHKITKRGQNVTFRCDPISEHNRLYWYRQTLGQGPEFLTYFQNEAQLEKSRLLSDRFSAERPKGSFSTLEIQRTEQGDSAMYLCASSLVVGGTDTQYFGPGTRLTVL.

This sequence joins TRBV29-1 and TRBJ1-4, with 9 bases fitting TRBD1. Trimming cost V 3 bases and J 7 bases; bases outside gene matches: 12. The length of the CDR3 is 16 residues. Germline lookup yields CDR1 SQVTM and CDR2 ANQGSEA. The DNA for the CDR3 is TGCAGCGTTGACGGGGGACAGGGTATTTTGGGTGAAAAACTGTTTTTT. It codes for CSVDGGQGILGEKLFF.

The rearrangement uses TRBV5-1 and TRBJ2-3; D gene unclear. The CDR3 totals 13 residues. Germline loops: CDR1 SGHRS, CDR2 YFSETQ. Trimming stripped 4 bases from V and 3 bases from J, with 9 bases between. In DNA form, the CDR3 reads TGCGCCAGCAGCCCCTTGGGGACAGATACGCAGTATTTT. This codes for CASSPLGTDTQYF.

Only a few counts were recorded for this clone. The genes are TRBV4-3 and TRBJ2-1; no clear D gene. The ends were cut back, 0 bases at V and 9 bases at J, with 12 bases in the middle. Germline V gene data show CDR1 as LGHNA and CDR2 as YSLEER. The CDR3 loop spans 14 amino acids. The CDR3 DNA reads as TGCGCCAGCAGCCAAGAGGTTTCGGGCGGTGAGCAGTTCTTC. It codes for CASSQEVSGGEQFF.

This CDR3 reads CASSLLEGSYGYTF. CDR3 bases: TGTGCCAGCAGCTTATTAGAGGGCTCCTATGGCTACACCTTC. The chain recombines TRBV7-9 with TRBJ1-2; D gene unclear. The CDR3 consists of 14 residues. V shed 2 bases and J shed 4 bases, with 11 bases lying between them. CDR1 and CDR2 (germline): SEHNR, FQNEAQ (reference sequence).

The chain couples TRBV9 to TRBJ2-3; no definite D call. CDR1 and CDR2 from the germline V gene are SGDLS and YYNGEE. Trimming removed 0 bases at V and 1 base at J, with 6 bases between. This CDR3 is 14 amino acids long. The CDR3 region has the DNA TGTGCCAGCAGCGTAGAAAGGGGCACAGATACGCAGTATTTT. It yields the protein CASSVERGTDTQYF.

The gene calls are TRBV7-9 and TRBJ2-6, with no clear D. Trimming took off 7 bases at V and 0 bases at J, with 4 bases between the two ends. The CDR3 consists of 13 residues. Germline lookup yields CDR1 SEHNR and CDR2 FQNEAQ (reference sequence). This CDR3 reads CASTFSGANVLTF. The DNA for the CDR3 is TGTGCCAGCACCTTCTCTGGGGCCAACGTCCTGACTTTC.

V and J are TRBV14 and TRBJ1-1; D unresolved. Trimming cost V 6 bases and J 4 bases, with 12 bases left between them. CDR3 length: 13 amino acids. CDR1 is SGHDN and CDR2 is FVKESK in the germline V gene. Here the CDR3 DNA reads TGTGCCAGCAGGAGAGGCGCGGGCACTGAAGCTTTCTTT. Translation: CASRRGAGTEAFF.

The gene calls are TRBV11-2 and TRBJ2-7, with 9 bases matching TRBD1. CDR1 SGHAT and CDR2 FQNNGV come from the germline V gene. The CDR3 runs to 15 residues. V lost 3 bases and J lost 3; bases outside the gene matches: 6. CDR3 DNA: TGTGCCAGCAGCTTTACGACAGGGGGGAACTACGAGCAGTACTTC. Its translation is CASSFTTGGNYEQYF.